This T cell receptor (beta chain) appears in the sequencing data of a study of T cell responses to AZD1222 COVID-19 vaccine listed by TCRdb under 2021. Notes on the research overall: A total of 240 or so trial participants underwent TCR sequencing, of whom 207 had received two doses of AZD1222 and 26 had received two doses of the MenACWY control vaccine. Trial participants were enrolled by age into subgroups of 18-55, 56-69 and 70-plus years, and around 150, 28 and 57 TCR-sequenced participants, respectively, were included in these subgroups.

The CDR3 regions of human TCRbeta chains were analyzed by immunosequencing. As for the authors' bioinformatics: TCRs in the repertoires were compared against a reference library of SARS-CoV-2-specific TCRs that had been generated with the MIRA antigen-specificity platform. Breadth was defined as the fraction of unique TCRs that were SARS-CoV-2-associated. Depth was defined as the fraction of total T cells that were SARS-CoV-2-associated. Using the MIRA data, each spike-specific TCR was mapped to the spike region that the TCR reacts to and placed in a CD4 or CD8 class. Log10-transformed breadth and depth values were compared by one-way ANOVA with Sidak's multiple comparisons tests. Drawn from immuneACCESS, this table holds only the in-frame rearrangements with V and J called that TCRdb kept. Clones are partly lost; checked studies trace under half to an unresolved V gene and leave the rest unexplained. That table gives V, J and clone size, and the DNA gave D and trimming. This sample lists roughly 92,000 clones; 85% to 90% were detected once. Approximately 5% of the sample is held by the ten biggest clonotypes.

Overall study outcomes, separate from this receptor: Nearly half of unique spike-specific TCRs reportedly recognized epitopes outside regions mutated in the B.1.351 and B.1.1.7 variants. Conclusions about previously exposed vaccinees are limited because only six or seven AZD1222 recipients were SARS-CoV-2 seropositive at baseline. The vaccine-associated CD4 TCRs covered the entire spike protein, and the dominant responses fell in regions 160-218 and 743-854. The 56-69-year group was small, and its depth increase did not reach significance, likely because of low power. Because no day 14 peak-response samples were available, repertoires were characterized only after the peak T cell response. Most participants were white British and females outnumbered males, and the authors suggested that clonal diversity may have been underestimated. After two AZD1222 doses, both the breadth and the depth of spike-specific TCRs were significantly higher than at day 0 and than in MenACWY recipients.

This sample's time point label indicates: about 28 days (+/-7) after the second vaccine dose. Because spike-specific TCR depth and breadth did not differ between the two schedules, AZD1222 recipients who got a second dose at roughly 4 weeks were pooled with those who got a second dose at roughly 12 weeks. Vaccinee samples were obtained from the UK trials COV001 and COV002, which included a single-blind randomized controlled phase 2/3 trial of AZD1222 (ChAdOx1 nCoV-19) in healthy adults. For TCRbeta chain sequencing, PBMC samples were collected from trial participants at day 0 and at day 28 after the second dose. CDR1 LGHDT and CDR2 YNNKEL are derived from the germline V gene (reference sequence). Trimming removed 4 bases from V and 4 bases from J, leaving 16 bases between the germline ends. Counted from cysteine to phenylalanine, this CDR3 has 15 amino acids. CDR3 DNA is the only sequence kept; it has 45 bases, read in frame from the first base.

Of note for this clone: The target of this receptor is not known. Base quality data are lacking; no much larger clone is found one base away.

The rearrangement joined TRBV3-1 (or the pseudogene TRBV3-2) to TRBJ1-2, with a tentative D gene TRBD1 over 5 matching bases. This specimen was peripheral blood, taken 28 days after the second AZD1222 dose. The sequence was obtained from an adult who received the AZD1222 COVID-19 vaccine. Read as DNA, the sequence is TGTGCCAGCAGCCCCCAGGGAGGGTTCGGCTATGGCTACACCTTC. This gives the protein CASSPQGGFGYGYTF.